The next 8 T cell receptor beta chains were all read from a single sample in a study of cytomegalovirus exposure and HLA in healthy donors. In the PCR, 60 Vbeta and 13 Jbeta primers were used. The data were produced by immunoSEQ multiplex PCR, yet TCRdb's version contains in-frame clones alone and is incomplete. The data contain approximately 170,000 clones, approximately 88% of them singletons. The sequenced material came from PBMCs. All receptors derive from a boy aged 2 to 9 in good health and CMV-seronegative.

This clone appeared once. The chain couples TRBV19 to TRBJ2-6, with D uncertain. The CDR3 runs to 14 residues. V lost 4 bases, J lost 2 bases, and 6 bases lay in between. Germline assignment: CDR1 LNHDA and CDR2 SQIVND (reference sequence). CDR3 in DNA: TGTGCCAGTAGTAAAGTAGCTGGGGCCAACGTCCTGACTTTC. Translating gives CASSKVAGANVLTF.

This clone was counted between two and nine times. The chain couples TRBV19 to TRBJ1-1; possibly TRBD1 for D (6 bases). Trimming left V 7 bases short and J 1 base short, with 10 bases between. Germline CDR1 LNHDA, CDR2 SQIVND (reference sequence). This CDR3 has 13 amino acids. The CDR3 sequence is CASTQGPNTEAFF. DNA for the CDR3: TGTGCCAGTACCCAGGGGCCGAACACTGAAGCTTTCTTT. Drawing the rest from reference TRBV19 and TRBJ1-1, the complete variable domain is DGGITQSPKYLFRKEGQNVTLSCEQNLNHDAMYWYRQDPGQGLRLIYYSQIVNDFQKGDIAEGYSVSREKKESFPLTVTSAQKNPTAFYLCASTQGPNTEAFFGQGTRLTVV.

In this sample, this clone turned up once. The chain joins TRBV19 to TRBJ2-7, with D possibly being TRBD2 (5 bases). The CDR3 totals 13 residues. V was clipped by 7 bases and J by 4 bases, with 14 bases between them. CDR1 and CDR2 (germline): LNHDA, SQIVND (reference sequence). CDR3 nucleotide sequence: TGTGCCAGTAAGCGGCCACAGATTTACGAGCAGTACTTC. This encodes CASKRPQIYEQYF.

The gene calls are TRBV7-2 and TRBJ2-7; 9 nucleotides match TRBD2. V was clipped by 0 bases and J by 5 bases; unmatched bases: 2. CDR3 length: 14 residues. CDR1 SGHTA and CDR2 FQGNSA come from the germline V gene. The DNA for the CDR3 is TGTGCCAGCAGCTTAGCTAGCGGGAGTCACGAGCAGTACTTC. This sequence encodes CASSLASGSHEQYF.

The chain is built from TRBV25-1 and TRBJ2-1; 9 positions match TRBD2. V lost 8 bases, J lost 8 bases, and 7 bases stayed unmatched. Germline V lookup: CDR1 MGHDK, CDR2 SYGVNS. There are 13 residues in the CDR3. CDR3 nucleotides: TGTGCCAGCGGTAGCGGGAGTGGGGATGAGCAGTTCTTC. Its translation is CASGSGSGDEQFF. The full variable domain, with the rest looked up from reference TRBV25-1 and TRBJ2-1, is EADIYQTPRYLVIGTGKKITLECSQTMGHDKMYWYQQDPGMELHLIHYSYGVNSTEKGDLSSESTVSRIRTEHFPLTLESARPSHTSQYLCASGSGSGDEQFFGPGTRLTVL.

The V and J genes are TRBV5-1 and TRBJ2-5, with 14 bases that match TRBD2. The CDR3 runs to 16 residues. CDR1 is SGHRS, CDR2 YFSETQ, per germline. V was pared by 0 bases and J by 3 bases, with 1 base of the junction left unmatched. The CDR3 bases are TGCGCCAGCAGCTTGGAGGGACTAGCGGGGGAAGAGACCCAGTACTTC. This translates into CASSLEGLAGEETQYF.

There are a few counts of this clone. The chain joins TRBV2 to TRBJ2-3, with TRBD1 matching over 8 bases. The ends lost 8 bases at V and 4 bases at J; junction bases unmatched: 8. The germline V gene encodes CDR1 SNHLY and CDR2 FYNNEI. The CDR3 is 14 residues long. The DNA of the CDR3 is TGTGCCAGCGGGACAGGCTTAATTGCAGATACGCAGTATTTT. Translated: CASGTGLIADTQYF. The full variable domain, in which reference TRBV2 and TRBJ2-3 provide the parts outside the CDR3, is EPEVTQTPSHQVTQMGQEVILRCVPISNHLYFYWYRQILGQKVEFLVSFYNNEISEKSEIFDDQFSVERPDGSNFTLKIRSTKLEDSAMYFCASGTGLIADTQYFGPGTRLTVL.

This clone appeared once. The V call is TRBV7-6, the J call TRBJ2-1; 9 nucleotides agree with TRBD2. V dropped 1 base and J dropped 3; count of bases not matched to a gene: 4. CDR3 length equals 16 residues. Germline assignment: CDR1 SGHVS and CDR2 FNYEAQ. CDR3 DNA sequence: TGTGCCAGCAGCTTAGTAGCGGGAGCAGACTACAATGAGCAGTTCTTC. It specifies CASSLVAGADYNEQFF.